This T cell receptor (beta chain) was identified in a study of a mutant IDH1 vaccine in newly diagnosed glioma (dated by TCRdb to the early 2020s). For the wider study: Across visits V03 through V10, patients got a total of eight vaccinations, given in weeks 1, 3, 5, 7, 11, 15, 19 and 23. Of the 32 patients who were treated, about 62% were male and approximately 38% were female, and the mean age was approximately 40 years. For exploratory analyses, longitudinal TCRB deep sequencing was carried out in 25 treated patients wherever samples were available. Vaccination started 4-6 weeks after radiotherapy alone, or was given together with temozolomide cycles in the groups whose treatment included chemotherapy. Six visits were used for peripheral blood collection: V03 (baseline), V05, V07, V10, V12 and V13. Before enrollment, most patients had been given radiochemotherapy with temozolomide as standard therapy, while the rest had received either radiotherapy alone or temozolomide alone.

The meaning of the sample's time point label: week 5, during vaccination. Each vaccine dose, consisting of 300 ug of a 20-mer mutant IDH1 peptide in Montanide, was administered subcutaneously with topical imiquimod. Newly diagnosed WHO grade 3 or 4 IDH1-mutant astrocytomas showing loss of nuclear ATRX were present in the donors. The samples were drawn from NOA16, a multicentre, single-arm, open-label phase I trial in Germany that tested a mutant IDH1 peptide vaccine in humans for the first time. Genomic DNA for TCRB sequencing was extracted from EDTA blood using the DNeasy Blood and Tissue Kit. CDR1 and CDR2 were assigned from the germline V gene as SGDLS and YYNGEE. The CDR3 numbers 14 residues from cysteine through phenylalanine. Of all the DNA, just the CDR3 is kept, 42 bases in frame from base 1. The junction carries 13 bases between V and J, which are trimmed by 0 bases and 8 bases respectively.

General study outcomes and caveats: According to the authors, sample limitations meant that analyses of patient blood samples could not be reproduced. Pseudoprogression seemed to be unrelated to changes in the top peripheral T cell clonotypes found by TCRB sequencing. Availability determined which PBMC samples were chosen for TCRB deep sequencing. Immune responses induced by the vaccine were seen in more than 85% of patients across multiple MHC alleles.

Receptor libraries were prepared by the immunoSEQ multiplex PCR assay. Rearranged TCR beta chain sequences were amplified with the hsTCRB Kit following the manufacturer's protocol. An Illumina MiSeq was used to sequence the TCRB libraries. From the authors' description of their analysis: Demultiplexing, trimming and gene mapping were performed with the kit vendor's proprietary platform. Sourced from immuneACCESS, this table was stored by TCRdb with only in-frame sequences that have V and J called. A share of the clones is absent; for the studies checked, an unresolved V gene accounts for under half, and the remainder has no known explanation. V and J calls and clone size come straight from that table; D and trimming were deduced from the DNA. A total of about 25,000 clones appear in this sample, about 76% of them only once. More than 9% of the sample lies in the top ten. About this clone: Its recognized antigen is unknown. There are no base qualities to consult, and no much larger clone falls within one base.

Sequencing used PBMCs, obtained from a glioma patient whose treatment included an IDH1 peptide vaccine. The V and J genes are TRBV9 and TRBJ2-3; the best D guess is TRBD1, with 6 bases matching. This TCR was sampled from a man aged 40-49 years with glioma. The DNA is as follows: TGTGCCAGCAGCGTAGGCGCAGGGGCTGGTACGCAGTATTTT. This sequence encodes CASSVGAGAGTQYF.